The clone carrying this T cell receptor beta chain was seen more than once but under ten times. Its antigen is unknown. TCRdb independently ran MiXCR on the RACE reads; one entry per CDR3 protein. The sample contains roughly 380,000 distinct CDR3 sequences, about 4.4% of which appear only once. These data originate in a study of human T cells and chemical hapten exposure. About the research overall: Chiefly women, the patients showed alopecia areata, totalis or universalis. Study observations and caveats: Positively correlated with patch test score were the counts of PT1 expanded TCRs.

The sample's time point: patch test 1, 2 weeks after DPC sensitization. Treatment in this sample: therapeutic diphenylcyclopropenone sensitization with weekly scalp DPC. The V gene's germline CDR1 is MNHNY and CDR2 SVGAGI (reference sequence). The CDR3 covers 14 residues. V was cut by 6 bases and J by 0 bases, with 11 bases left in between. This sequence joins TRBV6-6 and TRBJ1-1; D uncertain. The sample consisted of whole blood, taken in connection with sensitization to the hapten diphenylcyclopropenone (DPC). The clonotype comes from a woman aged 45-59 years with alopecia areata. Some clones in this sample may be carry-over from other donors' samples. CDR3 in DNA: TGTGCCAGCAGGCGTCTACCTCTGAACACTGAAGCTTTCTTT. Residues: CASRRLPLNTEAFF.